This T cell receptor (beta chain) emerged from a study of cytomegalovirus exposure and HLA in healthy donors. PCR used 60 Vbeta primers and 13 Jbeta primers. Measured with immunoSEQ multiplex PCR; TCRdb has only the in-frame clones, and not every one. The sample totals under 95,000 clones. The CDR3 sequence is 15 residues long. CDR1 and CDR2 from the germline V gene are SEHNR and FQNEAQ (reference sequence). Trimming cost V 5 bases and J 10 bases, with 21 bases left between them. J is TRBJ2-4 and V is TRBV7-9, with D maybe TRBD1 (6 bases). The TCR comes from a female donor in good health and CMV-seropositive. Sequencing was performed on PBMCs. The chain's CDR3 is CASSPRGGGFRIQYF. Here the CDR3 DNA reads TGTGCCAGCAGCCCCAGGGGTGGGGGTTTCAGGATTCAGTACTTC.